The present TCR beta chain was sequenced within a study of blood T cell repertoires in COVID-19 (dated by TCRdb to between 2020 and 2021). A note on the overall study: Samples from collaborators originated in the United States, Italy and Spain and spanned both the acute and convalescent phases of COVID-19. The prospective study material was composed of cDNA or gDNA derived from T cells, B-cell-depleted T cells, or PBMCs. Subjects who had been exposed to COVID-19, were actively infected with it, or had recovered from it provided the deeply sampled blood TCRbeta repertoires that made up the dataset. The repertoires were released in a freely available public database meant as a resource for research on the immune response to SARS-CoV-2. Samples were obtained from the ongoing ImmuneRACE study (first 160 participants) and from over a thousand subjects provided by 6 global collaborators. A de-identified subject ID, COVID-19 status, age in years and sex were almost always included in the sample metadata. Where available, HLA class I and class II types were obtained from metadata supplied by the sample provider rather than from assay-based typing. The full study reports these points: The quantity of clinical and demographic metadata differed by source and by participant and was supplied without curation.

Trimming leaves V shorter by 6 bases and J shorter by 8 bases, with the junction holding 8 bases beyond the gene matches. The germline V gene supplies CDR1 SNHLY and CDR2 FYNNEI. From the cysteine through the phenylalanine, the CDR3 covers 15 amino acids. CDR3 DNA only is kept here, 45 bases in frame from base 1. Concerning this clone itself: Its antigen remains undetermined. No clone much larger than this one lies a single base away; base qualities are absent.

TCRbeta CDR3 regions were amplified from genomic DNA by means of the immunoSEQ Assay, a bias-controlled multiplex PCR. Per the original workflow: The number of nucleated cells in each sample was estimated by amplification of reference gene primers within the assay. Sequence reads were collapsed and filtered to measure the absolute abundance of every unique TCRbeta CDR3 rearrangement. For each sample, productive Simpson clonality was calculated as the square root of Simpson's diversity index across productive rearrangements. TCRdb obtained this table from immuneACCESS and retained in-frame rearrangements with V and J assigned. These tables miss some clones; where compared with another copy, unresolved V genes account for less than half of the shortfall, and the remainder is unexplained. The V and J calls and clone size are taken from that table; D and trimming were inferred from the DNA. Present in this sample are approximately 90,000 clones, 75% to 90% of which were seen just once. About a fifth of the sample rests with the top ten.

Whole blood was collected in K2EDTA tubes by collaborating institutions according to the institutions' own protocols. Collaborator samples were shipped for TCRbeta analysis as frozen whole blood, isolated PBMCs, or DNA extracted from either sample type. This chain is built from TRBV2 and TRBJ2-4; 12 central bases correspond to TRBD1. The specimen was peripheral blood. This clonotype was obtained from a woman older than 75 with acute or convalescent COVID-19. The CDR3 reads CASSDRDRGPDIQYF. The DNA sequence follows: TGTGCCAGCAGCGACCGGGACAGGGGGCCAGACATTCAGTACTTC.